Each of the 30 T cell receptor beta chains below was sequenced from the same sample in a study of T cell repertoires in cytomegalovirus infection. TCRdb used MiXCR to reprocess the reads, holding one entry per CDR3 protein. The profile shows approximately 160,000 distinct CDR3 sequences, 15% to 20% of them singletons. Specimen: CD8+ T cells from PBMCs. All receptors come from a human donor in good health (CMV status not recorded). Some clones in this sample may be carry-over from other donors' samples.

This clonotype was counted between two and nine times. The chain employs TRBV28 and TRBJ2-3, with TRBD1 as a possible D gene (6 bases). The CDR3 is made up of 13 amino acids. Germline V lookup: CDR1 MDHEN, CDR2 SYDVKM. V lost 5 bases and J lost 4, with 10 bases in between. The CDR3 loop reads CASSGSGADTQYF. CDR3 nucleotides: TGTGCCAGCAGTGGCTCAGGGGCAGATACGCAGTATTTT.

This clonotype was detected a few times. The genes are TRBV27 and TRBJ2-1, with 8 nucleotides matching TRBD1. The V segment lost 3 bases and the J segment 4 bases; nucleotides outside the gene matches: 5. The CDR3 contains 15 residues. The germline V gene has CDR1 MNHEY and CDR2 SMNVEV (reference sequence). This CDR3 reads CASSFGRGPYNEQFF. Written as DNA, the CDR3 is TGTGCCAGCAGTTTCGGCAGGGGGCCTTACAATGAGCAGTTCTTC.

The rearrangement uses TRBV20-1 and TRBJ2-2; TRBD2 matches 7 bases. Germline assignment: CDR1 DFQATT and CDR2 SNEGSKA (reference sequence). The junction had 2 bases not matched to a gene; V was cut back by 6 bases and J by 7 bases. The CDR3 loop spans 11 amino acids. In DNA, the CDR3 is TGCAGTGCAATAGCGGGCGGGGAGCTGTTTTTT. Residues: CSAIAGGELFF.

This clonotype was counted a few times. The chain uses TRBV28 and TRBJ1-1; D possibly corresponds to TRBD1 (6 bases). CDR3 size: 17 residues. V dropped 3 bases and J dropped 4 bases, with 21 bases sitting between them. CDR1 MDHEN and CDR2 SYDVKM come from the germline V gene. The CDR3: CASSLAPSRGGSTEAFF. The CDR3 nucleotides are TGTGCCAGCAGTTTGGCCCCCTCCAGGGGAGGGAGCACTGAAGCTTTCTTT.

This clonotype was observed a handful of times. This chain joins TRBV10-2 and TRBJ2-1, with 9 nucleotides matching TRBD2. This CDR3 region has 15 residues. Trimming at V came to 8 bases and at J to 8 bases, leaving 13 bases not matched to a gene. Germline V lookup: CDR1 WSHSY, CDR2 SAAADI. The CDR3 here is CASGQASGAKHEQFF. In nucleotides, the CDR3 is TGCGCCAGCGGCCAAGCTAGCGGGGCTAAGCATGAGCAGTTCTTC.

In this sample, this clonotype turned up a few times. The chain joins TRBV6-1 to TRBJ1-5; D not resolved. This CDR3 has 14 amino acids. Between the trimmed V and J ends, which lost 6 bases and 3 bases, there was a span of 12 bases. CDR1 is MNHNS, CDR2 SASEGT, per germline. Here the CDR3 reads CASRRAGNNQPQHF. In DNA form, the CDR3 reads TGTGCCAGCAGACGCGCAGGCAACAATCAGCCCCAGCATTTT.

The chain uses TRBV28 and TRBJ1-4; D is ambiguous. Trimming removed 6 bases at V and 0 bases at J, with 14 bases between. The CDR3 loop spans 16 amino acids. From germline, CDR1 is MDHEN and CDR2 SYDVKM. Written as DNA, the CDR3 is TGTGCCAGCAGACGTCCGGGATTTGCAACTAATGAAAAACTGTTTTTT. It encodes CASRRPGFATNEKLFF.

The J gene is TRBJ2-1, the V gene TRBV4-1, with D unresolved. Germline CDR1 MGHRA, CDR2 YSYEKL. V was pared by 0 bases and J by 3 bases, with 6 bases between. The CDR3 length is 14 residues. In nucleotides, the CDR3 is TGCGCCAGCAGCCAAGAATCTGACTACAATGAGCAGTTCTTC. This sequence encodes CASSQESDYNEQFF.

The gene calls are TRBV7-2 and TRBJ1-5; D uncertain. The CDR3 loop spans 15 amino acids. Germline CDR1 SGHTA, CDR2 FQGNSA. V lost 2 bases and J lost 0, with 8 bases in between. The CDR3 DNA reads as TGTGCCAGCAGCTTATTTGTCTATAGCAATCAGCCCCAGCATTTT. Amino acid sequence: CASSLFVYSNQPQHF. The full variable domain, completed using reference TRBV7-2 and TRBJ1-5, is GAGVSQSPSNKVTEKGKDVELRCDPISGHTALYWYRQSLGQGLEFLIYFQGNSAPDKSGLPSDRFSAERTGGSVSTLTIQRTQQEDSAVYLCASSLFVYSNQPQHFGDGTRLSIL.

This clonotype showed up just a few times. This CDR3 reads CASSGSDRLNTEAFF. In nucleotides, the CDR3 is TGTGCCAGCAGTGGGTCGGACAGGTTGAACACTGAAGCTTTCTTT. V gene TRBV2 combines with J gene TRBJ1-1; 7 nucleotides match TRBD1. From germline, CDR1 is SNHLY and CDR2 FYNNEI. V was pared by 4 bases and J by 0 bases, with 5 bases of the junction left unmatched. The CDR3 spans 15 residues.

The V call is TRBV2, the J call TRBJ1-1, with D maybe TRBD1 (6 bases). Looked up from germline, CDR1 is SNHLY and CDR2 is FYNNEI. Trimming stripped 6 bases from V and 5 bases from J, with 13 bases between. The CDR3 is made up of 13 amino acids. The DNA for the CDR3 is TGTGCCAGCAGGCCAAACGGACAGACTGAAGCTTTCTTT. This codes for CASRPNGQTEAFF.

In its sample, this clonotype was seen a few times. The chain is built from TRBV12-3 or TRBV12-4 and TRBJ2-7; 8 bases align to TRBD1. Trimming at V came to 4 bases and at J to 4 bases, leaving 6 bases not matched to a gene. CDR3 size: 14 residues. This CDR3 is CASSSSRTGYEQYF. The CDR3 DNA follows: TGTGCCAGCAGTTCCTCAAGGACAGGGTACGAGCAGTACTTC.

The V gene is TRBV2, the J gene TRBJ1-1; no clear D. V lost 11 bases and J 10 bases, leaving 17 bases between the germline ends. This CDR3 region has 11 residues. Germline CDR1 reads SNHLY; CDR2 reads FYNNEI. The CDR3 loop is CAPQGSFGAFF. The CDR3 nucleotides read TGTGCCCCCCAAGGAAGTTTTGGAGCTTTCTTT.

This clonotype appeared a few times. The genes are TRBV11-2 and TRBJ2-4; D remains ambiguous. Trimming shortened V by 1 base and J by 6 bases, and 1 base separated the two germline ends. CDR1 is SGHAT, CDR2 FQNNGV, per germline. CDR3 length: 11 residues. The CDR3 region has the DNA TGTGCCAGCAGCTTAGGAAACATTCAGTACTTC. It codes for CASSLGNIQYF.

This clonotype showed up just a few times. This sequence joins TRBV20-1 and TRBJ2-2, with TRBD1 identical over 7 bases. Germline V gene data show CDR1 as DFQATT and CDR2 as SNEGSKA (reference sequence). V was pared by 4 bases and J by 5 bases, with 4 bases of the junction left unmatched. This CDR3 comprises 13 residues. The chain's CDR3 is CSAIDRETGELFF. In DNA, the CDR3 is TGCAGTGCTATAGACAGGGAAACCGGGGAGCTGTTTTTT.

The rearrangement links TRBV6-5 to TRBJ2-3, with TRBD1 identical over 8 bases. After removal of 2 bases from V and 14 bases from J, the junction contained 9 bases not matched to a gene. Per germline, CDR1 MNHEY and CDR2 SVGAGI. The CDR3 runs to 13 residues. The CDR3 DNA reads as TGTGCCAGCAGTTACCGGCCGACAGGGGTGTCGTATTTT. Amino acid sequence: CASSYRPTGVSYF.

This clonotype was observed a handful of times. J is TRBJ1-5 and V is TRBV28; D is perhaps TRBD1 (5 bases). Trimming stripped 1 base from V and 7 bases from J, with 11 bases between. The CDR3 sequence is 14 residues long. Germline CDR1 is MDHEN and CDR2 is SYDVKM. The CDR3 loop reads CASSLLKGVQPQHF. In DNA, the CDR3 is TGTGCCAGCAGTTTATTGAAAGGGGTACAGCCCCAGCATTTT.

This clonotype was seen more than once but under ten times. The chain joins TRBV7-6 to TRBJ2-7, with a possible D match to TRBD2 (5 bases). The CDR3 is made up of 13 amino acids. The germline V and J ends were trimmed by 5 bases and 9 bases, with 17 bases remaining between them. CDR1 is SGHVS, CDR2 FNYEAQ, per germline. The CDR3 reads CASSETATRGQYF. CDR3 sequence (DNA): TGTGCCAGCAGCGAGACGGCCACCCGGGGGCAGTACTTC.

The chain is built from TRBV7-4 and TRBJ1-4; possible D gene TRBD1, 5 bases. The CDR3 spans 16 residues. Per the germline V gene, CDR1 is SGHVT and CDR2 is SQSDAQ. The V end lost 3 bases, the J end lost 4 bases, and 15 bases lay between the germline ends. The CDR3 DNA reads as TGTGCCAGCAGCTTCATCCGGGACGGACGTAATGAAAAACTGTTTTTT. Residues: CASSFIRDGRNEKLFF.

This clonotype has a count of ten or more. The chain recombines TRBV7-4 with TRBJ1-6; 10 bases align to TRBD1. The CDR3 sequence is 17 residues long. Germline V gene data show CDR1 as SGHVT and CDR2 as SQSDAQ. The V and J ends lost 4 bases and 10 bases, in that order; junction bases with no gene match: 13. In nucleotides, the CDR3 is TGTGCCAGCAGCTGGCCCGGGACAGGGGAGGGTTTGTCACCCCTCCACTTT. Translating it yields CASSWPGTGEGLSPLHF.

The genes are TRBV7-2 and TRBJ2-1; 7 positions agree with TRBD1. Germline V gene sequence: CDR1 SGHTA, CDR2 FQGNSA. V was pared by 5 bases and J by 8 bases, with 12 bases of the junction left unmatched. The CDR3 extends over 15 amino acids. CDR3 sequence reads: CASSLRDSGRDEQFF. The CDR3, as DNA: TGTGCCAGCAGCCTCCGGGACAGTGGCAGAGATGAGCAGTTCTTC.

This chain uses TRBV28 with TRBJ2-7; D is unresolved. The CDR3 consists of 12 residues. The ends were cut back, 3 bases at V and 7 bases at J, with 10 bases in the middle. The germline CDR1 and CDR2 sequences are MDHEN and SYDVKM. The CDR3 loop is CASSFPLREQYF. CDR3 nucleotide sequence: TGTGCCAGCAGTTTCCCCTTGCGAGAGCAGTACTTC.

This clonotype was counted only a few times. This rearrangement joins TRBV12-3 or TRBV12-4 to TRBJ2-7; D gene unclear. The CDR3 sequence is 13 residues long. V was shortened by 4 bases and J by 4 bases, with 11 bases between the two germline ends. CDR3 nucleotides: TGTGCCAGCAGTTCGGTCGGTTGGTACGAGCAGTACTTC. Translation: CASSSVGWYEQYF.

The chain links TRBV6-1 to TRBJ1-3, with 8 bases lining up with TRBD1. CDR3 size: 16 residues. From germline, CDR1 is MNHNS and CDR2 SASEGT. V shed 6 bases and J 8 bases; nucleotides not matched to a gene: 15. The CDR3 sequence is CASSSTGVPPGDTIYF. For the CDR3, the DNA is TGTGCCAGCAGCTCGACAGGGGTCCCACCCGGAGACACCATATATTTT.

This clonotype has at least ten counts. The J gene is TRBJ2-3, the V gene TRBV7-2, with unresolved D. Germline-derived CDR1 and CDR2 are SGHTA and FQGNSA. V shed 5 bases and J shed 5 bases, with 11 bases lying between them. CDR3 length: 13 amino acids. This CDR3 reads CASSSYGVDTQYF. As DNA, the CDR3 is TGTGCCAGCAGCAGTTATGGGGTAGATACGCAGTATTTT.

The rearrangement uses TRBV7-6 and TRBJ2-6; D gene uncertain. V was cut by 3 bases and J by 2 bases, with 8 bases left in between. Germline lookup yields CDR1 SGHVS and CDR2 FNYEAQ. This CDR3 is built from 15 residues. CDR3 nucleotides: TGTGCCAGCAGCTTTCGATCAGCTGGGGCCAACGTCCTGACTTTC. Its protein is CASSFRSAGANVLTF.

This clonotype was seen a handful of times. The chain is built from TRBV7-9 and TRBJ2-3, with D tentatively TRBD1 (5 bases). Trimming removed 5 bases from V and 5 bases from J, with 11 bases in between. The CDR3 sequence is 13 residues long. Germline CDR1 SEHNR, CDR2 FQNEAQ (reference sequence). CDR3 sequence (DNA): TGTGCCAGCAGCAACAGCCAGGGAGATACGCAGTATTTT. It codes for CASSNSQGDTQYF.

This clonotype showed up many times. This chain links TRBV7-2 with TRBJ1-5; no definite D call. CDR1 and CDR2 from the germline V gene are SGHTA and FQGNSA. CDR3 size: 15 residues. Trimming stripped 2 bases from V and 1 base from J, with 9 bases between. CDR3 sequence reads: CASSLSGISNQPQHF. As DNA, the CDR3 is TGTGCCAGCAGCTTATCGGGGATAAGCAATCAGCCCCAGCATTTT.

The chain couples TRBV6-2 or TRBV6-3 to TRBJ2-7; 7 bases fit TRBD1. CDR3 length: 14 residues. The V and J ends lost 7 bases and 4 bases, in that order; junction bases with no gene match: 10. Germline V lookup: CDR1 MNHEY, CDR2 SVGEGT. The CDR3 nucleotides are TGTGCCAGCACCATAACAGACAGGGTTTACGAGCAGTACTTC. It specifies CASTITDRVYEQYF.

This clonotype was observed a few times. This rearrangement joins TRBV10-3 to TRBJ1-2; 7 bases agree with TRBD1. The CDR3 is made up of 15 amino acids. CDR1 is ENHRY, CDR2 SYGVKD, per germline. The trim removed 4 bases at V and 3 bases at J, leaving 8 bases unmatched. Here the CDR3 DNA reads TGTGCCATCAGTGTTTGGCAGGGGGACTACTATGGCTACACCTTC. This gives the protein CAISVWQGDYYGYTF.